The 25 T cell receptor beta chains below were found in one sample sequenced in a study of blood T cell repertoires in COVID-19 (dated by TCRdb to about 2020). Libraries were made using the immunoSEQ multiplex PCR assay. What TCRdb holds here is the immuneACCESS table cut down to in-frame rearrangements. Part of the clones is not present; checked against another copy, under half of the missing clones reflect an unresolved V gene, and the others are unexplained. Counted in this sample were hundreds of thousands of clones; 91% of them appeared once. The biggest ten clones account for roughly 3.3% of the sample. The material sequenced was peripheral blood. The receptors come from a woman younger than 30 who had recovered from COVID-19.

The chain links TRBV24-1 to TRBJ1-2; perhaps TRBD1 as D (5 bases). The length of the CDR3 is 14 residues. Trimming removed 3 bases from V and 8 bases from J, with 15 bases in between. CDR1 and CDR2 (germline): KGHDR, SFDVKD. CDR3 sequence reads: CATSDQDRRLGYTF. In DNA form, the CDR3 reads TGTGCCACCAGTGATCAAGACAGAAGACTGGGCTACACCTTC.

The chain carries TRBV19 and TRBJ2-1, with 11 positions matching TRBD2. J gave up 2 bases and V 4 bases, and 1 base lay outside the gene matches. This CDR3 has 15 residues. Per germline, CDR1 LNHDA and CDR2 SQIVND (reference sequence). The CDR3, as DNA: TGTGCCAGTAGTAAGGGACTAGCGGCCTACAATGAGCAGTTCTTC. Protein sequence: CASSKGLAAYNEQFF.

The V gene is TRBV6-5, the J gene TRBJ1-6; TRBD1 aligns across 7 bases. CDR3 length equals 15 residues. The trim removed 5 bases at V and 7 bases at J, leaving 8 bases unmatched. Per germline, CDR1 MNHEY and CDR2 SVGAGI. CDR3 nucleotide sequence: TGTGCCAGCAGTCGACAGGGCCTTGAGAATTCACCCCTCCACTTT. The encoded protein is CASSRQGLENSPLHF.

The rearrangement links TRBV12-3 or TRBV12-4 to TRBJ2-1; 8 bases fit TRBD2. J gave up 7 bases and V 6 bases, and 5 bases lay outside the gene matches. CDR3 length: 13 residues. The CDR3 sequence: CASSRLALNEQFF. CDR3 in DNA: TGTGCCAGCAGCCGACTAGCGTTGAATGAGCAGTTCTTC.

In regard to this clone: Within the sample, other DNA sequences also encode this same CDR3. This sequence joins TRBV7-2 and TRBJ2-7, with TRBD2 matching 7 bases. The CDR3 is 13 amino acids. The germline CDR1 and CDR2 sequences are SGHTA and FQGNSA. V gave up 5 bases and J gave up 4 bases; unmatched junction bases: 5. The CDR3: CASSLRAGYEQYV. The CDR3 region has the DNA TGTGCCAGCAGCCTAAGAGCGGGGTACGAGCAGTACGTC.

This rearrangement joins TRBV7-6 to TRBJ2-3; TRBD1 aligns across 8 bases. Germline CDR1 reads SGHVS; CDR2 reads FNYEAQ. Trimming removed 1 base from V and 7 bases from J; junction bases left unmatched: 7. The CDR3 loop spans 15 amino acids. CDR3 nucleotide sequence: TGTGCCAGCAGCTTAGACGGGACAGGATCTTATACGCAGTATTTT. Its translation: CASSLDGTGSYTQYF.

This chain joins TRBV3-1 (or the pseudogene TRBV3-2) and TRBJ2-7; D is ambiguous. This CDR3 spans 17 amino acids. Looked up from germline, CDR1 is LGHDT and CDR2 is YNNKEL (reference sequence). V was shortened by 0 bases and J by 0 bases, with 15 bases between the two germline ends. This CDR3 reads CASSQEHALPSSYEQYV. CDR3 DNA sequence: TGTGCCAGCAGCCAAGAACACGCCCTTCCTAGCTCCTACGAGCAGTACGTC.

The chain employs TRBV11-2 and TRBJ2-7, with 11 bases lining up with TRBD2. This CDR3 region has 15 residues. After removal of 4 bases from V and 1 base from J, the junction contained 3 bases not matched to a gene. In germline, CDR1 is SGHAT, CDR2 FQNNGV. CDR3 DNA sequence: TGTGCCAGCAGCTGGGGGACTAGCGGATCCTACGAGCAGTACGTC. It codes for CASSWGTSGSYEQYV.

The rearrangement uses TRBV20-1 and TRBJ2-5; TRBD2 aligns across 11 bases. The CDR3 contains 15 residues. Germline loops: CDR1 DFQATT, CDR2 SNEGSKA (reference sequence). V dropped 3 bases and J dropped 2; count of bases not matched to a gene: 5. The CDR3: CSASVGTSGQETQYF. Written as DNA, the CDR3 is TGCAGTGCTAGTGTAGGGACTAGCGGACAAGAGACCCAGTACTTC.

The chain is built from TRBV7-2 and TRBJ1-1; 7 bases match TRBD1. CDR1 SGHTA and CDR2 FQGNSA come from the germline V gene. The V gene end was trimmed by 1 base and the J gene end by 5 bases; junction bases not matched to a gene: 7. The CDR3 is made up of 15 amino acids. The CDR3 sequence: CASSLVSTGDTEAFF. The CDR3 bases are TGTGCCAGCAGCTTAGTCTCCACAGGGGATACTGAAGCTTTCTTT.

V is TRBV3-1 (or the pseudogene TRBV3-2) and J is TRBJ2-7, with 15 bases that match TRBD2. V shed 1 base and J 6 bases; nucleotides not matched to a gene: 13. The germline V gene encodes CDR1 LGHDT and CDR2 YNNKEL (reference sequence). This CDR3 has 19 residues. CDR3 sequence: CASSQGFGTSGRSEGEQYV. The CDR3 DNA sequence: TGTGCCAGCAGCCAAGGATTCGGGACTAGCGGGAGGAGTGAGGGCGAGCAGTACGTC.

The chain carries TRBV25-1 and TRBJ1-2; D gene ambiguous. CDR1 MGHDK and CDR2 SYGVNS come from the germline V gene. Trimming removed 0 bases at V and 5 bases at J, with 19 bases between. The CDR3 has 17 amino acids. CDR3 bases: TGTGCCAGCAGTGAATATACCAGGACGGGGTTCGATTATGGCTACACCTTC. This codes for CASSEYTRTGFDYGYTF.

The chain is built from TRBV13 and TRBJ2-3, with 7 bases lining up with TRBD2. The CDR3 is made up of 14 amino acids. Germline-derived CDR1 and CDR2 are PRHDT and FYEKMQ (reference sequence). The ends lost 4 bases at V and 6 bases at J; junction bases unmatched: 7. The CDR3 DNA sequence: TGTGCCAGCAGCTCTGGACTAGTTAGGGATACGCAGTATTTT. Translating gives CASSSGLVRDTQYF.

The J gene is TRBJ1-1, the V gene TRBV6-1; a weak D match, TRBD1 (6 bases). The CDR3 is 13 residues long. Germline values: CDR1 MNHNS, CDR2 SASEGT. Trimming took off 8 bases at V and 1 base at J, with 11 bases between the two ends. The CDR3 protein is CASEVGQNTEAFF. CDR3 coding DNA: TGTGCCAGCGAGGTGGGACAGAACACTGAAGCTTTCTTT.

The chain couples TRBV6-5 to TRBJ1-5; D possibly corresponds to TRBD1 (6 bases). The germline CDR1 and CDR2 sequences are MNHEY and SVGAGI. The CDR3 runs to 14 residues. Between the trimmed V and J ends, which lost 4 bases and 4 bases, there was a span of 11 bases. The CDR3 region is CASSSTDRNQPQHF. The CDR3, as DNA: TGTGCCAGCAGTTCCACCGACAGGAATCAGCCCCAGCATTTT.

The CDR3 region has the DNA TGTGCTAGTGGAAACCAGGGGGGACTGAACACTGAAGCTTTCTTT. The encoded protein is CASGNQGGLNTEAFF. The chain recombines TRBV12-5 with TRBJ1-1; TRBD1 matches at 7 bases. The CDR3 is 15 amino acids. After removal of 6 bases from V and 0 bases from J, the junction contained 7 bases not matched to a gene. The germline gives CDR1 LGHNT, CDR2 FRNRAP.

The chain uses TRBV6-5 and TRBJ1-1; 9 bases line up with TRBD1. The CDR3 is 15 amino acids. V was pared by 7 bases and J by 1 base, with 7 bases of the junction left unmatched. CDR1 MNHEY and CDR2 SVGAGI come from the germline V gene. CDR3 in amino acids: CASMDRGRGNTEAFF. DNA of the CDR3: TGTGCCAGCATGGACAGGGGTCGAGGGAACACTGAAGCTTTCTTT.

This sequence joins TRBV20-1 and TRBJ2-1; 9 bases match TRBD2. J gave up 9 bases and V 3 bases, and 12 bases lay outside the gene matches. This CDR3 contains 15 residues. Germline CDR1 reads DFQATT; CDR2 reads SNEGSKA (reference sequence). Written as DNA, the CDR3 is TGCAGTGCTAGTGCCCCTAGCGGGACCCTTGGTGAGCAGTTCTTC. Translating it yields CSASAPSGTLGEQFF.

In this sample, this clone turned up once. The V call is TRBV15, the J call TRBJ2-1, with D perhaps matching TRBD2 (6 bases). V was pared by 0 bases and J by 8 bases, with 17 bases between. Germline assignment: CDR1 LNHNV and CDR2 YYDKDF (reference sequence). This CDR3 comprises 16 residues. CDR3 sequence reads: CATSRDPTGEGYEQFF. For the CDR3, the DNA is TGTGCCACCAGCAGAGATCCAACGGGAGAGGGGTATGAGCAGTTCTTC.

This chain uses TRBV5-4 with TRBJ1-4, with TRBD1 identical over 11 bases. In germline, CDR1 is SGHNT, CDR2 YYREEE (reference sequence). V lost 4 bases and J lost 7; bases outside the gene matches: 3. The CDR3 runs 14 residues. CDR3 in amino acids: CASSRDRGGEKLFF. The CDR3 nucleotides read TGTGCCAGCAGCCGGGACAGGGGGGGTGAAAAACTGTTTTTT.

The chain carries TRBV5-6 and TRBJ1-5; D remains ambiguous. CDR3 length: 13 amino acids. Deletions cut 2 bases from V and 5 bases from J, with 8 bases between. CDR1 is SGHDT and CDR2 is YYEEEE in the germline V gene. CDR3 coding DNA: TGTGCCAGCAGCTTTGGAACAGATCAGCCCCAGCATTTT. This encodes CASSFGTDQPQHF. Combining the CDR3 with reference TRBV5-6 and TRBJ1-5 gives the whole variable domain DAGVTQSPTHLIKTRGQQVTLRCSPKSGHDTVSWYQQALGQGPQFIFQYYEEEERQRGNFPDRFSGHQFPNYSSELNVNALLLGDSALYLCASSFGTDQPQHFGDGTRLSIL.

This rearrangement joins TRBV24-1 to TRBJ1-1; possible D gene TRBD1, 6 bases. Trimming removed 4 bases at V and 5 bases at J, with 10 bases between. Germline CDR1 is KGHDR and CDR2 is SFDVKD. The length of the CDR3 is 13 residues. CDR3 DNA sequence: TGTGCCACCAGTGACAGGGGAAGGACTGAAGCTTTCTTT. This translates into CATSDRGRTEAFF.

The rearrangement joins TRBV19 to TRBJ1-3; TRBD1 matches 8 bases. Germline V lookup: CDR1 LNHDA, CDR2 SQIVND (reference sequence). J gave up 9 bases and V 11 bases, and 12 bases lay outside the gene matches. This CDR3 is 13 amino acids long. The CDR3 protein is CAPRGQGAVTIYF. The CDR3 DNA sequence: TGTGCCCCAAGGGGGCAGGGGGCTGTCACCATATATTTT.

This sequence joins TRBV7-2 and TRBJ1-3; D gene uncertain. Germline-derived CDR1 and CDR2 are SGHTA and FQGNSA. Trimming removed 5 bases at V and 0 bases at J, with 8 bases between. The CDR3 is 14 residues long. CDR3 protein: CASSPIPSGNTIYF. In DNA, the CDR3 is TGTGCCAGCAGCCCCATCCCCTCTGGAAACACCATATATTTT.

The chain links TRBV29-1 to TRBJ2-7; 10 nucleotides line up with TRBD2. The CDR3 length is 15 residues. The J segment lost 2 bases and the V segment lost 7 bases, leaving 11 bases of the junction unmatched. The V gene's germline CDR1 is SQVTM and CDR2 ANQGSEA. The CDR3 sequence: CSATGASGSPYEQYV. In DNA form, the CDR3 reads TGCAGCGCCACCGGGGCTAGCGGGAGCCCCTACGAGCAGTACGTC.